This T cell receptor (beta chain) was sequenced during a study of memory CD4+ T cells and cytomegalovirus serostatus. This CDR3 has 16 residues. Trimming left V 5 bases short and J 4 bases short, with 17 bases between. From germline, CDR1 is KGHSH and CDR2 LQKENI. Profiled with immunoSEQ multiplex PCR; TCRdb holds only in-frame clones, not every one. The table records about 64,000 clones, 75% to 80% of them present only once. The sort gate was single viable CD3+CD4+CD8-CD45RO+ cells for memory CD4+ T cells. V and J are TRBV18 and TRBJ1-4, with D unresolved. The receptor's source is an adult in good health and CMV-seronegative. The specimen sequenced was memory CD4+ T cells from blood. CDR3 nucleotides: TGTGCCAGCTCATCGGTATTGGACGGCGGTAATGAAAAACTGTTTTTT. This sequence encodes CASSSVLDGGNEKLFF.